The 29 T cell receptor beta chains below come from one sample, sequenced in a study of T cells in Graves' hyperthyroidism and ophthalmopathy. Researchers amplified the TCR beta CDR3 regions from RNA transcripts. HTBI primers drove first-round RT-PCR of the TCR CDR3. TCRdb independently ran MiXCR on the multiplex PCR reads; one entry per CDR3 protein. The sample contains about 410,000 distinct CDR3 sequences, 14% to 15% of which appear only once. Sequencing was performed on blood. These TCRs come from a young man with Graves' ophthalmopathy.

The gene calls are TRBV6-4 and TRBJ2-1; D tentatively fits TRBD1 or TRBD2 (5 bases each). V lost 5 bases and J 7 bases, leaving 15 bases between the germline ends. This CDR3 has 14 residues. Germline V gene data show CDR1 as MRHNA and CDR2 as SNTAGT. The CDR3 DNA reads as TGTGCCAGCAGTAGAGGACGGGGCCCAAATGAGCAGTTCTTC. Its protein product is CASSRGRGPNEQFF.

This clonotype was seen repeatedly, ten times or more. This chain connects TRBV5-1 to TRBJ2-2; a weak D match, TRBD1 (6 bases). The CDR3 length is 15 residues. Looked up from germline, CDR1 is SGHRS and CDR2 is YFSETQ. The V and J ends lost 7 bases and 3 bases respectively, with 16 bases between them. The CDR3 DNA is TGCGCCAGCCACCCCAGGGGTGGTGACACCGGGGAGCTGTTTTTT. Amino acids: CASHPRGGDTGELFF.

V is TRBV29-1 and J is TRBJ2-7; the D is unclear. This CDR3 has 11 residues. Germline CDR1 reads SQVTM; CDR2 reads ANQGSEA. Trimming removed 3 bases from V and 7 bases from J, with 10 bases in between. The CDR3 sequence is CSVDKVGEQYF. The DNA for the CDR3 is TGCAGCGTTGACAAAGTGGGGGAGCAGTACTTC.

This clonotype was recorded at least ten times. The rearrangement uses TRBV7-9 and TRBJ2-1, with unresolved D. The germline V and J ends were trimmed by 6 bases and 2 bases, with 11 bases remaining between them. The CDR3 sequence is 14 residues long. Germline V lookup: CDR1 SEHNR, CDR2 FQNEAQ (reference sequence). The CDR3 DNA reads TGTGCCAGCAGTTCACGGGTAACCTACAATGAGCAGTTCTTC. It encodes CASSSRVTYNEQFF.

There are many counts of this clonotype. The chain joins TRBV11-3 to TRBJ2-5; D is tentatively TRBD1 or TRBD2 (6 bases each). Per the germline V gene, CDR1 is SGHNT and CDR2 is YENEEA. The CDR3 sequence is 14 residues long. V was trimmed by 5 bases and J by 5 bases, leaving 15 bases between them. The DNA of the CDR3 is TGTGCCAGCAGCCATCCGCAGGGGAGGGAGACCCAGTACTTC. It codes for CASSHPQGRETQYF.

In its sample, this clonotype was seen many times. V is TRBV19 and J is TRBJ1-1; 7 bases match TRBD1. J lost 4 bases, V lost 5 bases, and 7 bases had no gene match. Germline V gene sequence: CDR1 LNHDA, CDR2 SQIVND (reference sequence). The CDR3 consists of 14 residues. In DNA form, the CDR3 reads TGTGCCAGTAGTGCCACAGGGGACGGCACTGAAGCTTTCTTT. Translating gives CASSATGDGTEAFF.

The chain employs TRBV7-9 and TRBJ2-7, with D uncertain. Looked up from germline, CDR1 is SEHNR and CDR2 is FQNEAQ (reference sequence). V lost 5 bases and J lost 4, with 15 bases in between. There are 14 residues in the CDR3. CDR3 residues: CASSPDPPRYEQYF. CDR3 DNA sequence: TGTGCCAGCAGCCCCGACCCCCCCCGATACGAGCAGTACTTC.

CDR3 nucleotide sequence: TGTGCCAGCAGCTTTACATACGGTTCGGCTGGCTACACCTTC. It translates to CASSFTYGSAGYTF. The V and J genes are TRBV7-8 and TRBJ1-2; no clear D. The germline gives CDR1 SGHVS, CDR2 FQNEAQ. CDR3 size: 14 residues. Between the trimmed V and J ends, which lost 3 bases and 7 bases, there was a span of 15 bases.

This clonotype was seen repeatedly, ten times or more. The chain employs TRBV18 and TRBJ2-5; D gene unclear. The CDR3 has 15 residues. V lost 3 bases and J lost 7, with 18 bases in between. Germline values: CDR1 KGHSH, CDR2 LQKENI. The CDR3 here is CASSPEQLNPRTQYF. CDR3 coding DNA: TGTGCCAGCTCACCCGAACAACTCAACCCACGGACCCAGTACTTC.

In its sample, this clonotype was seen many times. The CDR3 protein is CASSQGADVYEQYF. CDR3 nucleotides: TGTGCCAGCAGCCAGGGGGCAGATGTATACGAGCAGTACTTC. The V gene is TRBV12-3 or TRBV12-4, the J gene TRBJ2-7; TRBD1 aligns across 8 bases. The ends lost 6 bases at V and 4 bases at J; junction bases unmatched: 8. CDR3 length: 14 amino acids.

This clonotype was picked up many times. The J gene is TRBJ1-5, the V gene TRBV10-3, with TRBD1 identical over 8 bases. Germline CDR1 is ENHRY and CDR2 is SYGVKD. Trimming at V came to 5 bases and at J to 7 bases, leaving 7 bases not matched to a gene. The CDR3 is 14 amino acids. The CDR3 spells CAISSDRVGQPQHF. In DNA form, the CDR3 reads TGTGCCATCAGTTCGGACAGGGTCGGACAGCCCCAGCATTTT.

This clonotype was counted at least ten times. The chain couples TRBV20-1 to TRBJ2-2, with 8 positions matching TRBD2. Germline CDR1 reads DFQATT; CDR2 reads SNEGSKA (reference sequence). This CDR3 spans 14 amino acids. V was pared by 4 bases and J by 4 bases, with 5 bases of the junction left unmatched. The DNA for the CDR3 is TGCAGTGCTAATAGCGGGGCAGGCACCGGGGAGCTGTTTTTT. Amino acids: CSANSGAGTGELFF.

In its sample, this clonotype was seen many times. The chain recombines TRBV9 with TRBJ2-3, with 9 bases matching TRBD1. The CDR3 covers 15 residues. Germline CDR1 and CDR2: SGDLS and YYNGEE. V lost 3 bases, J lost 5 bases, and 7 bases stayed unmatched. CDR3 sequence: CASSGRDRERDTQYF. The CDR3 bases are TGTGCCAGCAGCGGGAGGGACAGGGAGAGAGATACGCAGTATTTT.

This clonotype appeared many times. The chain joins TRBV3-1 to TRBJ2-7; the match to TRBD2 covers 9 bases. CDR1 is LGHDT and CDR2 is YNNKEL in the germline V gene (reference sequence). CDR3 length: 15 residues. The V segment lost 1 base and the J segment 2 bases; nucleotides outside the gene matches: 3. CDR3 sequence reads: CASSQGLAVPYEQYF. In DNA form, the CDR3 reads TGTGCCAGCAGCCAAGGACTAGCGGTCCCCTACGAGCAGTACTTC.

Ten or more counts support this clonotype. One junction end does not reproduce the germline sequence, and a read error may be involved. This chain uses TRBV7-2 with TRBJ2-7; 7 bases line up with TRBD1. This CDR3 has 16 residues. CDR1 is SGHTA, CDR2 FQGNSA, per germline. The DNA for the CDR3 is TGTGCCAGCAGCCAGGGGGTTCGGGGATTCTCCCACGAGCAGTACTTC. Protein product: CASSQGVRGFSHEQYF.

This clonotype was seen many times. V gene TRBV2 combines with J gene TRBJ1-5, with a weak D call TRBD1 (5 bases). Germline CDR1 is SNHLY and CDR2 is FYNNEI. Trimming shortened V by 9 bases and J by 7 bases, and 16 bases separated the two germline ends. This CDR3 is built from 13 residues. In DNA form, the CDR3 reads TGTGCCAGTGAACAGGCGGGTCACCAGCCCCAGCATTTT. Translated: CASEQAGHQPQHF. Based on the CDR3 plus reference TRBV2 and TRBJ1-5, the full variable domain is EPEVTQTPSHQVTQMGQEVILRCVPISNHLYFYWYRQILGQKVEFLVSFYNNEISEKSEIFDDQFSVERPDGSNFTLKIRSTKLEDSAMYFCASEQAGHQPQHFGDGTRLSIL.

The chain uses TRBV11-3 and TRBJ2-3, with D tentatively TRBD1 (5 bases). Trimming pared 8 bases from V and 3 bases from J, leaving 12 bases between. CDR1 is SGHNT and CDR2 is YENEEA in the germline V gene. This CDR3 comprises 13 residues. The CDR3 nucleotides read TGTGCCAGCGTTGATCAGGGAACAGATACGCAGTATTTT. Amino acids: CASVDQGTDTQYF.

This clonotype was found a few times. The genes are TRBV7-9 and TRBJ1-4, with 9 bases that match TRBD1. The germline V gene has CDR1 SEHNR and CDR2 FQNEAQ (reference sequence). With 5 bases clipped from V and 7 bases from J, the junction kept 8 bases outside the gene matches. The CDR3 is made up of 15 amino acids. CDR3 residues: CASSLNRGLVEKLFF. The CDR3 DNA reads TGTGCCAGCAGCCTAAACAGGGGGCTTGTTGAAAAACTGTTTTTT.

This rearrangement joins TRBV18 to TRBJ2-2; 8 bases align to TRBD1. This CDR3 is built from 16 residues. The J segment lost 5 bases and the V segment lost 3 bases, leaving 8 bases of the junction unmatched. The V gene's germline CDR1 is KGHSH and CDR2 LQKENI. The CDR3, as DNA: TGTGCCAGCTCACCGATCAGGCAGGGGGCTACCGGGGAGCTGTTTTTT. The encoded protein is CASSPIRQGATGELFF. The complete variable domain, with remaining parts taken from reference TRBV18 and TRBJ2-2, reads NAGVMQNPRHLVRRRGQEARLRCSPMKGHSHVYWYRQLPEEGLKFMVYLQKENIIDESGMPKERFSAEFPKEGPSILRIQQVVRGDSAAYFCASSPIRQGATGELFFGEGSRLTVL.

The CDR3 nucleotides read TGTGCCAGCAGCTTAACTCAGGGGGACACTGAAGCTTTCTTT. This translates into CASSLTQGDTEAFF. The chain couples TRBV11-2 to TRBJ1-1, with 7 bases aligning to TRBD1. The CDR3 is made up of 14 amino acids. Germline assignment: CDR1 SGHAT and CDR2 FQNNGV. V was clipped by 2 bases and J by 3 bases; unmatched bases: 3.

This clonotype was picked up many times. The CDR3 bases are TGTGCCAGCAGCCCCCCAGGGTTAGGCCAGCCCCAGCATTTT. Its translation is CASSPPGLGQPQHF. This sequence joins TRBV7-9 and TRBJ1-5; D perhaps matches TRBD1 (5 bases). In germline, CDR1 is SEHNR, CDR2 FQNEAQ (reference sequence). Trimming shortened V by 5 bases and J by 7 bases, and 15 bases separated the two germline ends. The CDR3 is 14 amino acids.

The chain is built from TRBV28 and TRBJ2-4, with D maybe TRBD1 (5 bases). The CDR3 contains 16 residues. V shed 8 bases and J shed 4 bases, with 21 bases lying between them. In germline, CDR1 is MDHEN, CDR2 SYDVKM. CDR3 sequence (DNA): TGTGCCAGCGGTCTGGGCTATGGACACCTAAAAAACATTCAGTACTTC. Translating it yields CASGLGYGHLKNIQYF.

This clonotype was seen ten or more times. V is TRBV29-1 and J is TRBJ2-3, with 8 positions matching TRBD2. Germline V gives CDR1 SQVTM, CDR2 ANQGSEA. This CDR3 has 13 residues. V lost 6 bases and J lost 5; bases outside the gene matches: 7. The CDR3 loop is CSVSTSDGDTQYF. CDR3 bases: TGCAGCGTGTCGACTAGCGATGGAGATACGCAGTATTTT.

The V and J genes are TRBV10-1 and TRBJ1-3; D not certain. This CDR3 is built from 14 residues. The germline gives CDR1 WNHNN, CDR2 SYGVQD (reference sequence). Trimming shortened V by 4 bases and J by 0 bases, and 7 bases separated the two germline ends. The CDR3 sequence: CASSGAYSGNTIYF. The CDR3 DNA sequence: TGCGCCAGCAGTGGAGCGTACTCTGGAAACACCATATATTTT.

CDR3 nucleotide sequence: TGTGCCAGCGAAGGACAGGTGAATCAACACTCTGGAAACACCATATATTTT. This gives the protein CASEGQVNQHSGNTIYF. The chain carries TRBV6-1 and TRBJ1-3; 7 bases map to TRBD1. The V segment lost 8 bases and the J segment 0 bases; nucleotides outside the gene matches: 13. Germline V lookup: CDR1 MNHNS, CDR2 SASEGT. The CDR3 length is 17 residues.

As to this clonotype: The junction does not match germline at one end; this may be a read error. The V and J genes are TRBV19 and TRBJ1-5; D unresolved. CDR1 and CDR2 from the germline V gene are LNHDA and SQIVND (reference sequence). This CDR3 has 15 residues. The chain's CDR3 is CVSSITGYSNQPQHF. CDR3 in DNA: TGTGTCAGTAGTATAACGGGTTATAGCAATCAGCCCCAGCATTTT.

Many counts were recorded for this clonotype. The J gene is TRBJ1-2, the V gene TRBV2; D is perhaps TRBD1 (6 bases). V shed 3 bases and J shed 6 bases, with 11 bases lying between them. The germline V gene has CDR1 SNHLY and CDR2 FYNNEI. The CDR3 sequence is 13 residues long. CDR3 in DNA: TGTGCCAGCAGTGAGGGAAGGGGGGATGGCTACACCTTC. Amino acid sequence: CASSEGRGDGYTF. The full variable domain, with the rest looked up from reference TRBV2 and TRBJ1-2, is EPEVTQTPSHQVTQMGQEVILRCVPISNHLYFYWYRQILGQKVEFLVSFYNNEISEKSEIFDDQFSVERPDGSNFTLKIRSTKLEDSAMYFCASSEGRGDGYTFGSGTRLTVV.

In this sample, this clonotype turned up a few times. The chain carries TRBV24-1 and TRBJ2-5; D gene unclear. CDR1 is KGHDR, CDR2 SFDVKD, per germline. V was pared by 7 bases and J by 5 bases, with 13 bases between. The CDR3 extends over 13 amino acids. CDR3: CATSLGTPETQYF. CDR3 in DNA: TGTGCCACCAGCTTGGGTACCCCGGAGACCCAGTACTTC.

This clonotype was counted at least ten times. This chain's CDR3 is CASRKTEAGVLIGPYEQYF. CDR3 coding DNA: TGTGCCAGCAGAAAAACTGAGGCAGGGGTACTCATCGGGCCCTACGAGCAGTACTTC. This chain connects TRBV12-3 or TRBV12-4 to TRBJ2-7; perhaps TRBD1 as D (6 bases). This CDR3 is built from 19 residues. V shed 6 bases and J shed 2 bases, with 29 bases lying between them.